Below, 14 T cell receptor beta chains from the same sample are listed, as sequenced in a study of blood T cell repertoires in COVID-19 (dated by TCRdb to between 2020 and 2021). The library was obtained by the immunoSEQ multiplex PCR assay. TCRdb provides this immuneACCESS table in a form limited to in-frame rearrangements. Some clones are lacking; in checked studies, under half of them reflect an unresolved V gene, and why the rest are absent is not known. Recorded for this sample are 360,000 or so clones; about 90% of them occurred a single time. The ten top clones hold 2.5% to 3% of the sample. Sequencing was done on a sample of PBMCs or T cells enriched from blood (not recorded which). These receptors came from a woman between 25 and 40 years old who had recovered from COVID-19.

The rearrangement links TRBV7-9 to TRBJ2-7; D may be TRBD1 (6 bases). Trimming took off 6 bases at V and 2 bases at J, with 11 bases between the two ends. The CDR3 loop spans 13 amino acids. The germline CDR1 and CDR2 sequences are SEHNR and FQNEAQ (reference sequence). CDR3 sequence: CASSSGHPYEQYF. CDR3 sequence (DNA): TGTGCCAGCAGTTCGGGACACCCCTACGAGCAGTACTTC.

This clone was counted a few times. The chain has TRBV30 and TRBJ2-3, with a tentative D call TRBD2 (5 bases). The CDR3 is 13 residues long. The germline gives CDR1 GTSNPN, CDR2 SVGIG (reference sequence). Trimming left V 3 bases short and J 4 bases short, with 11 bases between. This CDR3 reads CAWSQRLADTQYF. In DNA, the CDR3 is TGTGCCTGGAGCCAGCGGCTTGCAGATACGCAGTATTTT.

The rearrangement links TRBV7-3 to TRBJ2-2, with 7 nucleotides matching TRBD1. V lost 7 bases and J lost 4; bases outside the gene matches: 3. In germline, CDR1 is SGHTA, CDR2 FQGTGA. This CDR3 spans 13 amino acids. As DNA, the CDR3 is TGTGCCAGCAAGGGGGCGGGCACCGGGGAGCTGTTTTTT. Protein sequence: CASKGAGTGELFF. The full variable domain, with the rest looked up from reference TRBV7-3 and TRBJ2-2, is GAGVSQTPSNKVTEKGKYVELRCDPISGHTALYWYRQSLGQGPEFLIYFQGTGAADDSGLPNDRFFAVRPEGSVSTLKIQRTERGDSAVYLCASKGAGTGELFFGEGSRLTVL.

This clone appeared once. CDR3 in DNA: TGCGCCAGCAGTGAGCGCGGGGGCCCGAACACCGGGGAGCTGTTTTTT. Protein sequence: CASSERGGPNTGELFF. This sequence joins TRBV10-2 and TRBJ2-2; maybe TRBD2 (7 bases). Deletions cut 2 bases from V and 0 bases from J, with 10 bases between. There are 16 residues in the CDR3. Germline CDR1 is WSHSY and CDR2 is SAAADI.

The genes are TRBV3-1 (or the pseudogene TRBV3-2) and TRBJ1-2; D remains ambiguous. The CDR3 contains 12 residues. Trimming shortened V by 4 bases and J by 8 bases, and 11 bases separated the two germline ends. The germline CDR1 and CDR2 sequences are LGHDT and YNNKEL (reference sequence). The CDR3 loop is CASSLETRGYTF. CDR3 in DNA: TGTGCCAGCAGCCTAGAGACGCGGGGCTACACCTTC.

The chain uses TRBV6-5 and TRBJ1-2; D is possibly TRBD1 (5 bases). Trimming left V 5 bases short and J 5 bases short, with 15 bases between. The germline V gene encodes CDR1 MNHEY and CDR2 SVGAGI. The length of the CDR3 is 14 residues. The CDR3 DNA follows: TGTGCCAGCAGTCCGCCCGGGGGGAGTTATGGCTACACCTTC. Its translation is CASSPPGGSYGYTF.

The J gene is TRBJ2-5, the V gene TRBV19; 9 bases line up with TRBD1. Trimming took 7 bases from V and 4 from J; bases not matched to a gene: 16. Germline CDR1 reads LNHDA; CDR2 reads SQIVND (reference sequence). The CDR3 covers 17 residues. As DNA, the CDR3 is TGTGCCAGTAACCCCACGGTGGGGATGGACAGGGGAGAGACCCAGTACTTC. This gives the protein CASNPTVGMDRGETQYF.

The rearrangement uses TRBV7-5 and TRBJ1-5. TRBV7-5 is a listed pseudogene. CDR3 length: 21 amino acids. The CDR3 DNA is TGTGCCAGAAGCTTAGTAGGGGAACAGTGGGCGGGGAGGTATAGCAATCAGCCCCAGCATTTT. This translates into CARSLVGEQWAGRYSNQPQHF.

This chain uses TRBV12-5 with TRBJ2-2; TRBD2 aligns across 10 bases. The CDR3 contains 15 residues. CDR1 is LGHNT, CDR2 FRNRAP, per germline. V was pared by 5 bases and J by 5 bases, with 5 bases of the junction left unmatched. The CDR3 reads CASGLTSGLTGELFF. In DNA, the CDR3 is TGTGCTAGTGGTCTGACTAGCGGGTTAACCGGGGAGCTGTTTTTT.

The chain has TRBV11-3 and TRBJ2-2; D is ambiguous. The CDR3 sequence is 15 residues long. Trimming shortened V by 6 bases and J by 0 bases, and 11 bases separated the two germline ends. Germline V gene sequence: CDR1 SGHNT, CDR2 YENEEA. CDR3: CASSLMAANTGELFF. Here the CDR3 DNA reads TGTGCCAGCAGTTTGATGGCGGCGAACACCGGGGAGCTGTTTTTT.

The chain couples TRBV6-1 to TRBJ1-6, with D hard to call. V was cut by 4 bases and J by 0 bases, with 10 bases left in between. Germline values: CDR1 MNHNS, CDR2 SASEGT. This CDR3 has 16 residues. The CDR3 is CASSAEQSSYNSPLHF. Here the CDR3 DNA reads TGTGCCAGCAGTGCCGAACAGAGCTCCTATAATTCACCCCTCCACTTT.

V is TRBV11-2 and J is TRBJ2-5; 10 bases match TRBD1. The germline V gene has CDR1 SGHAT and CDR2 FQNNGV. J was trimmed by 7 bases and V by 1 base; bases with no gene match: 6. The CDR3 is 15 amino acids. In DNA form, the CDR3 reads TGTGCCAGCAGCTTAGTAGGGACAGGGGCCGGGACCCAGTACTTC. Its protein product is CASSLVGTGAGTQYF.

Remarks on this clone: It may be a read error: a sequence one base away is much more abundant. The chain is built from TRBV5-4 and TRBJ2-3; 12 bases line up with TRBD2. V shed 4 bases and J 4 bases; nucleotides not matched to a gene: 1. The germline V gene has CDR1 SGHNT and CDR2 YYREEE (reference sequence). The CDR3 runs 14 residues. Here the CDR3 DNA reads TGTGCCAGCAGCGCTAGCGGGGGGGCAGATACGCAGTATTTT. Protein sequence: CASSASGGADTQYF.

This clone was found once. The rearrangement uses TRBV5-1 and TRBJ2-1, with 7 positions matching TRBD1. The ends lost 4 bases at V and 9 bases at J; junction bases unmatched: 13. Germline V gives CDR1 SGHRS, CDR2 YFSETQ. This CDR3 region has 15 residues. CDR3 region: CASSTGDYSVGEQFF. For the CDR3, the DNA is TGCGCCAGCAGCACAGGGGATTACAGCGTCGGTGAGCAGTTCTTC.